This entry describes one T cell receptor (beta chain). Its antigen is currently unknown. The sample comes from a study of shared clonotypes between healthy human individuals. Study-wide findings and caveats: The sampled material consisted only of blood, and tissue repertoires are likely to differ.

Method: immunoSEQ multiplex PCR; TCRdb's copy keeps in-frame clones and lacks some. The profile covers around 1.5 million clones, with 95% to 99% appearing a single time and around 0.47% taken by the ten largest. Trimming at V came to 3 bases and at J to 4 bases, leaving 4 bases not matched to a gene. CDR3 length: 14 amino acids. The germline gives CDR1 SGHNT, CDR2 YYREEE (reference sequence). Each donor was a Caucasian adult residing in Nashville, Tennessee. V gene TRBV5-4 combines with J gene TRBJ2-4; 7 bases agree with TRBD1. Sequencing was carried out using naive CD4+ T cells sorted from blood. The sample's subset: CD45RA+ positively selected. This TCR derives from a young man in good health. The CDR3 protein is CASSYRDSKNIQYF. CDR3 DNA sequence: TGTGCCAGCAGCTACCGGGACAGTAAAAACATTCAGTACTTC.